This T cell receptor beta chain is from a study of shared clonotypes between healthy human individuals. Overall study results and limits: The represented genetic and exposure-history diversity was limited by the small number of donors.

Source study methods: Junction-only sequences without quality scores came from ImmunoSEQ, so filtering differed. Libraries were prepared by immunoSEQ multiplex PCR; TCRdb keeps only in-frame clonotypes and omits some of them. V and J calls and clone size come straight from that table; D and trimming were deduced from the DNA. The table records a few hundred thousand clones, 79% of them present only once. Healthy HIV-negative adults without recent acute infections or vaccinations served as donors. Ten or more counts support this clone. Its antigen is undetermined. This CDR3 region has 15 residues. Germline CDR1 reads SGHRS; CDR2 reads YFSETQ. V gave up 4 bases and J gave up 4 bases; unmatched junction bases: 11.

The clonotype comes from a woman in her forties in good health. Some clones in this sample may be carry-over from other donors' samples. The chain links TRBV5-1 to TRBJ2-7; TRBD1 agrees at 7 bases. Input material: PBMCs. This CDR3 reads CASSPRSDRVYEQYF. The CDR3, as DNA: TGCGCCAGCAGCCCCAGATCCGACAGGGTATACGAGCAGTACTTC.